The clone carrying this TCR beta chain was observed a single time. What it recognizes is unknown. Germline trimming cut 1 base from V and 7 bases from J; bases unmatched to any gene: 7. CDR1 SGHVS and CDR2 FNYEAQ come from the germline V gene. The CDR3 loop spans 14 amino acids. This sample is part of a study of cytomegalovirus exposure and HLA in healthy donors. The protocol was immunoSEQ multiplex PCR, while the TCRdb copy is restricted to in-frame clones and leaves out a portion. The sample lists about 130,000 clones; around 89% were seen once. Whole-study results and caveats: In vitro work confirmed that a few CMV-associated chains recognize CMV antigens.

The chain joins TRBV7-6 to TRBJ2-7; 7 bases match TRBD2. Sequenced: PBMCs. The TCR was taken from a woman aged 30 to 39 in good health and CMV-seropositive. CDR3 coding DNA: TGTGCCAGCAGCTTAGGGCTAGCGGAGGAGGAGCAGTACTTC. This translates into CASSLGLAEEEQYF.